A single sample is the source of the 29 T cell receptor beta chains below, sequenced in a study of blood T cell repertoires in COVID-19. Assay: immunoSEQ multiplex PCR; the TCRdb copy retains only in-frame clones and omits some. Of about 190,000 clones listed, roughly nine tenths are singletons. Sequencing used peripheral blood. These receptors all stem from a man between 65 and 85 years old with active or convalescent COVID-19.

The chain employs TRBV5-1 and TRBJ2-3; 9 bases match TRBD2. In germline, CDR1 is SGHRS, CDR2 YFSETQ. V shed 4 bases, J shed 4 bases, and the junction held 10 bases outside the gene matches. The CDR3 is made up of 16 amino acids. The CDR3 DNA follows: TGCGCCAGCAGCCCCCACGCGGGGGGGAACGCAGATACGCAGTATTTT. Protein: CASSPHAGGNADTQYF.

The chain links TRBV6-5 to TRBJ2-7; the match to TRBD1 covers 11 bases. The CDR3 spans 15 residues. Germline-derived CDR1 and CDR2 are MNHEY and SVGAGI. J gave up 0 bases and V 6 bases, and 4 bases lay outside the gene matches. DNA of the CDR3: TGTGCCAGCAGGTGGGGGACAGGGGGCTCCTACGAGCAGTACTTC. Its translation is CASRWGTGGSYEQYF.

The chain's CDR3 is CASSSGETYEQYF. The CDR3 nucleotides read TGTGCCAGCAGTTCTGGAGAAACCTACGAGCAGTACTTC. The chain links TRBV6-5 to TRBJ2-7; D not certain. This CDR3 comprises 13 residues. Deletions cut 4 bases from V and 2 bases from J, with 9 bases between. Germline CDR1 reads MNHEY; CDR2 reads SVGAGI.

J is TRBJ2-3 and V is TRBV4-2, with 12 bases that match TRBD2. The CDR3 covers 19 residues. The germline gives CDR1 LGHNA, CDR2 YNFKEQ. V shed 7 bases and J 2 bases; nucleotides not matched to a gene: 16. The CDR3 sequence is CASTPTGLAGGGNTDTQYF. CDR3 coding DNA: TGTGCCAGCACCCCCACGGGCCTAGCGGGAGGGGGAAACACAGATACGCAGTATTTT.

Only a few counts were recorded for this clone. The chain is built from TRBV9 and TRBJ1-5; a weak D match, TRBD1 (5 bases). The CDR3 length is 15 residues. In germline, CDR1 is SGDLS, CDR2 YYNGEE. Trimming cost V 2 bases and J 3 bases, with 12 bases left between them. The chain's CDR3 is CASSVGGSDNQPQHF. CDR3 bases: TGTGCCAGCAGCGTCGGGGGATCGGACAATCAGCCCCAGCATTTT.

The gene calls are TRBV9 and TRBJ2-1, with 10 bases that match TRBD1. The CDR3 runs to 16 residues. The germline gives CDR1 SGDLS, CDR2 YYNGEE. The trim removed 2 bases at V and 8 bases at J, leaving 10 bases unmatched. CDR3 sequence reads: CASSVLGTGVPDEQFF. The CDR3 DNA reads as TGTGCCAGCAGCGTGCTGGGGACAGGGGTCCCTGATGAGCAGTTCTTC. Supplemented by reference TRBV9 and TRBJ2-1, the full variable domain reads DSGVTQTPKHLITATGQRVTLRCSPRSGDLSVYWYQQSLDQGLQFLIQYYNGEERAKGNILERFSAQQFPDLHSELNLSSLELGDSALYFCASSVLGTGVPDEQFFGPGTRLTVL.

This clone was observed a single time. The germline gene is not matched at one end of the junction; a read error may be the cause. The chain recombines TRBV7-2 with TRBJ2-5, with D perhaps being TRBD1 or TRBD2 (6 bases each). The germline V gene has CDR1 SGHTA and CDR2 FQGNSA. This CDR3 spans 14 amino acids. CDR3 region: CASSLGGGRETQYF. In DNA form, the CDR3 reads TGTGCCAGCAGTTTAGGAGGGGGTAGGGAGACCCAGTACTTC.

This rearrangement joins TRBV6-5 to TRBJ2-2, with D maybe TRBD2 (6 bases). Germline V gives CDR1 MNHEY, CDR2 SVGAGI. V dropped 2 bases and J dropped 3 bases, with 13 bases sitting between them. The CDR3 is 16 amino acids. The CDR3 region is CASSYGPGGDTGELFF. The CDR3 region has the DNA TGTGCCAGCAGTTACGGGCCCGGCGGGGACACCGGGGAGCTGTTTTTT.

This clone was counted once. The chain employs TRBV30 and TRBJ2-7; 9 bases match TRBD2. CDR3 size: 14 residues. Germline CDR1 and CDR2: GTSNPN and SVGIG (reference sequence). The V and J ends lost 2 bases and 6 bases, in that order; junction bases with no gene match: 8. The CDR3 is CAWSSGTSSFEQYF. DNA for the CDR3: TGTGCCTGGAGTTCCGGGACTAGCAGTTTCGAGCAGTACTTC.

A few counts support this clone. The gene calls are TRBV28 and TRBJ2-7; TRBD2 matches 10 bases. V trimming: 10 bases; J trimming: 5 bases; junction bases outside the gene matches: 17. Germline V gene data show CDR1 as MDHEN and CDR2 as SYDVKM. This CDR3 region has 16 residues. The CDR3 coding sequence is TGTGCCACCGTGCTCTCCGGTAGCGGGAGGTTCCACGAGCAGTACTTC. Protein product: CATVLSGSGRFHEQYF.

This chain connects TRBV6-5 to TRBJ2-1; D is unclear. The CDR3 loop spans 14 amino acids. V was pared by 6 bases and J by 6 bases, with 15 bases between. Germline loops: CDR1 MNHEY, CDR2 SVGAGI. CDR3 residues: CASSQIIVRNEQFF. Written as DNA, the CDR3 is TGTGCCAGCAGCCAGATAATTGTTCGCAATGAGCAGTTCTTC.

This chain connects TRBV6-5 to TRBJ1-6; 10 positions match TRBD1. The CDR3 runs to 14 residues. Germline assignment: CDR1 MNHEY and CDR2 SVGAGI. V lost 6 bases and J lost 8; bases outside the gene matches: 4. The CDR3 DNA reads TGTGCCAGCAGCGGGACAGGGGTGGATTCACCCCTCCACTTT. It translates to CASSGTGVDSPLHF.

The chain has TRBV5-6 and TRBJ2-7; 8 positions match TRBD1. The CDR3 consists of 13 residues. Losses at the gene ends were 3 bases for V and 7 bases for J; bases not matched to a gene: 6. Germline assignment: CDR1 SGHDT and CDR2 YYEEEE. CDR3 nucleotides: TGTGCCAGCAGCTCCGGACAGGGTCGGGAGCAGTACTTC. Its translation: CASSSGQGREQYF.

This chain uses TRBV2 with TRBJ2-2, with a possible D match to TRBD1 (5 bases). V was cut by 7 bases and J by 0 bases, with 9 bases left in between. Germline V gene lookup returns CDR1 SNHLY and CDR2 FYNNEI. There are 14 residues in the CDR3. The CDR3 sequence: CASIEQANTGELFF. CDR3 in DNA: TGTGCCAGCATAGAACAGGCGAACACCGGGGAGCTGTTTTTT.

This clone came up once. The V gene is TRBV6-5, the J gene TRBJ1-6; 9 nucleotides align to TRBD1. The junction had 6 bases not matched to a gene; V was cut back by 0 bases and J by 9 bases. CDR3 length: 16 residues. Germline V gene data show CDR1 as MNHEY and CDR2 as SVGAGI. The CDR3 bases are TGTGCCAGCAGTTACTCGAACAGGGGGCTAGTTTCACCCCTCCACTTT. Its protein product is CASSYSNRGLVSPLHF.

This rearrangement joins TRBV29-1 to TRBJ1-1; weak D call: TRBD1 (6 bases). The V end lost 8 bases, the J end lost 10 bases, and 17 bases lay between the germline ends. The CDR3 has 11 residues. Germline CDR1 SQVTM, CDR2 ANQGSEA. The CDR3 sequence: CSTEQGLTAFF. In DNA form, the CDR3 reads TGCAGCACGGAACAGGGATTAACAGCTTTCTTT.

This chain uses TRBV7-8 with TRBJ1-4, with 10 bases lining up with TRBD1. The CDR3 runs to 16 residues. Per the germline V gene, CDR1 is SGHVS and CDR2 is FQNEAQ. The junction had 5 bases not matched to a gene; V was cut back by 2 bases and J by 5 bases. The CDR3 coding sequence is TGTGCCAGCAGCTTATTCGGGACAGGGGCAAATGAAAAACTGTTTTTT. It encodes CASSLFGTGANEKLFF.

Only one count was recorded for this clone. J is TRBJ1-1 and V is TRBV5-6; D is possibly TRBD1 (5 bases). From germline, CDR1 is SGHDT and CDR2 YYEEEE. The CDR3 covers 13 residues. V lost 3 bases to trimming and J lost 8 bases, with 14 bases between them. The CDR3 loop reads CASSWGVREEAFF. In nucleotides, the CDR3 is TGTGCCAGCAGCTGGGGGGTACGGGAGGAAGCTTTCTTT.

This rearrangement joins TRBV7-9 to TRBJ2-2; 9 nucleotides agree with TRBD1. J was trimmed by 7 bases and V by 5 bases; bases with no gene match: 8. The CDR3 has 15 amino acids. Germline V gene sequence: CDR1 SEHNR, CDR2 FQNEAQ (reference sequence). The CDR3 coding sequence is TGTGCCAGCAGCCCAAGGACAGGGGTGGACGGGGAGCTGTTTTTT. It encodes CASSPRTGVDGELFF. The full variable domain, with the rest looked up from reference TRBV7-9 and TRBJ2-2, is DTGVSQNPRHKITKRGQNVTFRCDPISEHNRLYWYRQTLGQGPEFLTYFQNEAQLEKSRLLSDRFSAERPKGSFSTLEIQRTEQGDSAMYLCASSPRTGVDGELFFGEGSRLTVL.

The V call is TRBV7-2, the J call TRBJ2-7; TRBD2 matches at 7 bases. Germline lookup yields CDR1 SGHTA and CDR2 FQGNSA. CDR3 size: 14 residues. V shed 4 bases, J shed 4 bases, and the junction held 7 bases outside the gene matches. The CDR3 DNA is TGTGCCAGCAGCTCCCAGCGGGGCCTTTACGAGCAGTACTTC. Its protein is CASSSQRGLYEQYF.

This clone has ten or more counts. This chain links TRBV27 with TRBJ1-2, with 11 bases lining up with TRBD1. Germline CDR1 is MNHEY and CDR2 is SMNVEV (reference sequence). V shed 3 bases and J 4 bases; nucleotides not matched to a gene: 4. The length of the CDR3 is 15 residues. The CDR3 reads CASSFGTGGRYGYTF. Here the CDR3 DNA reads TGTGCCAGCAGTTTTGGGACAGGGGGACGCTATGGCTACACCTTC.

The chain combines TRBV5-1 with TRBJ1-2, with 7 nucleotides matching TRBD1. The CDR3 contains 14 residues. Germline values: CDR1 SGHRS, CDR2 YFSETQ. The V segment lost 3 bases and the J segment 7 bases; nucleotides outside the gene matches: 9. The chain's CDR3 is CASSSLTGSGGYTF. The CDR3 DNA reads TGCGCCAGCAGCTCGTTGACAGGGTCGGGTGGCTACACCTTC.

This chain links TRBV6-5 with TRBJ1-1, with 9 positions matching TRBD1. With 5 bases clipped from V and 5 bases from J, the junction kept 6 bases outside the gene matches. The V gene's germline CDR1 is MNHEY and CDR2 SVGAGI. There are 14 residues in the CDR3. Here the CDR3 reads CASSIMGQGTEAFF. CDR3 coding DNA: TGTGCCAGCAGTATCATGGGACAGGGTACTGAAGCTTTCTTT.

V usage is TRBV9 and J usage is TRBJ2-7; D uncertain. V was pared by 4 bases and J by 7 bases, with 12 bases between. Germline loops: CDR1 SGDLS, CDR2 YYNGEE. The length of the CDR3 is 12 residues. The CDR3 here is CASSLPSGEQYF. Written as DNA, the CDR3 is TGTGCCAGCAGCTTACCTAGTGGGGAGCAGTACTTC.

The chain couples TRBV15 to TRBJ2-7; 7 bases line up with TRBD2. V lost 0 bases and J lost 1; bases outside the gene matches: 3. Germline assignment: CDR1 LNHNV and CDR2 YYDKDF (reference sequence). The CDR3 sequence is 15 residues long. DNA for the CDR3: TGTGCCACCAGCAGAGATGGCGGGGGTTCCTACGAGCAGTACTTC. Its translation: CATSRDGGGSYEQYF.

The chain carries TRBV7-2 and TRBJ1-6; perhaps TRBD1 as D (6 bases). This CDR3 has 16 residues. With 0 bases removed from V and 7 bases from J, the gap between germline ends came to 13 bases. Germline V CDR1 and CDR2: SGHTA, FQGNSA. The CDR3 DNA sequence: TGTGCCAGCAGCTTAGCGCAGGGGCTCGGAAATTCACCCCTCCACTTT. Its protein product is CASSLAQGLGNSPLHF.

The chain employs TRBV20-1 and TRBJ2-1; 14 positions match TRBD2. Germline V gene data show CDR1 as DFQATT and CDR2 as SNEGSKA (reference sequence). The CDR3 loop spans 17 amino acids. The V segment lost 3 bases and the J segment 2 bases; nucleotides outside the gene matches: 6. The CDR3 sequence: CSASGGLAGATYNEQFF. CDR3 DNA: TGCAGTGCTAGTGGGGGACTAGCGGGAGCCACCTACAATGAGCAGTTCTTC.

This sequence joins TRBV10-2 and TRBJ1-1, with 8 bases lining up with TRBD1. Germline CDR1 reads WSHSY; CDR2 reads SAAADI. The CDR3 spans 15 residues. V lost 4 bases, J lost 5 bases, and 9 bases stayed unmatched. DNA of the CDR3: TGCGCCAGCAGTGGGACAGGGTCGATGTTTACTGAAGCTTTCTTT. Protein sequence: CASSGTGSMFTEAFF.

The genes are TRBV7-2 and TRBJ1-6; no definite D call. V shed 2 bases and J shed 7 bases, with 3 bases lying between them. CDR3 length equals 12 residues. The V gene's germline CDR1 is SGHTA and CDR2 FQGNSA. CDR3 residues: CASSLQNSPLHF. The CDR3 DNA reads TGTGCCAGCAGCTTACAGAATTCACCCCTCCACTTT.